The 15 T cell receptor beta chains below come from one sample, sequenced in a study of blood T cells in healthy people across ages. A J-beta primer mix and a sample-barcoded 5' primer were used in a second PCR of roughly 7 to 12 cycles. TCRdb reprocessed the 5' RACE reads via MiXCR and lists one record per CDR3 protein. The top ten hold over 10% of the sample, which has 850,000 to 1,100,000 distinct CDR3 sequences, around two fifths seen once. Sequencing was carried out using blood. These receptors all come from a man aged 18 to 29 in good health.

This clonotype showed up just once. J is TRBJ1-2 and V is TRBV7-9; D remains ambiguous. Germline V gene sequence: CDR1 SEHNR, CDR2 FQNEAQ (reference sequence). This CDR3 is 15 amino acids long. Trimming pared 6 bases from V and 4 bases from J, leaving 18 bases between. This chain's CDR3 is CASSYDAPGSYGYTF. In nucleotides, the CDR3 is TGTGCCAGCAGTTACGACGCCCCCGGAAGCTATGGCTACACCTTC.

This clonotype was found many times. The chain recombines TRBV5-1 with TRBJ1-1; no clear D. The CDR3 loop spans 16 amino acids. Germline V gene sequence: CDR1 SGHRS, CDR2 YFSETQ. The V and J ends lost 7 bases and 4 bases respectively, with 23 bases between them. CDR3 protein: CASADHKDSLGTEAFF. DNA for the CDR3: TGCGCCAGCGCGGACCATAAGGACTCACTGGGCACTGAAGCTTTCTTT.

This clonotype was observed a few times. The chain employs TRBV12-3 or TRBV12-4 and TRBJ1-4; weak D call: TRBD1 (6 bases). Trimming shortened V by 6 bases and J by 3 bases, and 11 bases separated the two germline ends. The CDR3 extends over 14 amino acids. The CDR3 DNA follows: TGTGCCAGCAGCCGGACAGTACCTAATGAAAAACTGTTTTTT. It specifies CASSRTVPNEKLFF.

This clonotype was observed a handful of times. V and J are TRBV3-1 and TRBJ1-2; TRBD1 matches 7 bases. Germline CDR1 reads LGHDT; CDR2 reads YNNKEL (reference sequence). J lost 5 bases, V lost 3 bases, and 15 bases had no gene match. The CDR3 runs 17 residues. CDR3 sequence: CASSQDFSGGDSYGYTF. CDR3 sequence (DNA): TGTGCCAGCAGCCAGGATTTCTCTGGTGGGGACAGTTATGGCTACACCTTC.

The J gene is TRBJ2-3, the V gene TRBV4-3; 8 nucleotides line up with TRBD2. CDR3 length: 16 residues. Germline V gene data show CDR1 as LGHNA and CDR2 as YSLEER. The junction had 6 bases not matched to a gene; V was cut back by 0 bases and J by 4 bases. The CDR3 DNA reads as TGCGCCAGCAGCCAAGATACGGGGGGGCTCCCAGATACGCAGTATTTT. Protein product: CASSQDTGGLPDTQYF.

This sequence joins TRBV6-1 and TRBJ1-5; unclear D gene. Trimming removed 1 base at V and 1 base at J, with 8 bases between. The CDR3 contains 15 residues. The V gene's germline CDR1 is MNHNS and CDR2 SASEGT. In DNA, the CDR3 is TGTGCCAGCAGTGAAGTGGACGGGAGCAATCAGCCCCAGCATTTT. Translated: CASSEVDGSNQPQHF.

This chain links TRBV4-1 with TRBJ1-2; D possibly corresponds to TRBD1 (5 bases). V was trimmed by 1 base and J by 8 bases, leaving 17 bases between them. The CDR3 loop spans 15 amino acids. Germline CDR1 MGHRA, CDR2 YSYEKL. CDR3 DNA: TGCGCCAGCAGCCAAGTTGAAAGGGACTGGTCCGGCTACACCTTC. Translated: CASSQVERDWSGYTF.

V is TRBV20-1 and J is TRBJ1-2; D not certain. With 2 bases removed from V and 8 bases from J, the gap between germline ends came to 12 bases. The germline gives CDR1 DFQATT, CDR2 SNEGSKA (reference sequence). The CDR3 is 12 amino acids. As DNA, the CDR3 is TGCAGTGCTAGAATCGAACAGTACGGCTACACCTTC. This sequence encodes CSARIEQYGYTF.

The gene calls are TRBV15 and TRBJ2-5; D unresolved. The CDR3 runs 16 residues. The germline V gene encodes CDR1 LNHNV and CDR2 YYDKDF (reference sequence). The V gene lost 0 bases and the J gene lost 5 bases, with 16 bases spanning the gap. CDR3 loop: CATSRDTANIRETQYF. The CDR3 coding sequence is TGTGCCACCAGCAGAGATACGGCTAATATACGGGAGACCCAGTACTTC.

This clonotype has just a few counts. V is TRBV7-2 and J is TRBJ1-2; the D is unclear. V lost 1 base and J lost 8, with 11 bases in between. Germline V gene sequence: CDR1 SGHTA, CDR2 FQGNSA. This CDR3 region has 13 residues. CDR3 bases: TGTGCCAGCAGCTTAGAAATGGGCGACGGCTACACCTTC. Translated: CASSLEMGDGYTF. The full variable domain, completed using reference TRBV7-2 and TRBJ1-2, is GAGVSQSPSNKVTEKGKDVELRCDPISGHTALYWYRQSLGQGLEFLIYFQGNSAPDKSGLPSDRFSAERTGGSVSTLTIQRTQQEDSAVYLCASSLEMGDGYTFGSGTRLTVV.

The chain couples TRBV20-1 to TRBJ1-5, with unresolved D. CDR1 is DFQATT and CDR2 is SNEGSKA in the germline V gene (reference sequence). V lost 0 bases and J lost 7, with 10 bases in between. This CDR3 is built from 13 residues. This chain's CDR3 is CSARESSGQPQHF. The CDR3 DNA reads TGCAGTGCTAGAGAATCCAGCGGACAGCCCCAGCATTTT.

The V gene is TRBV7-3, the J gene TRBJ2-1; 11 bases fit TRBD2. Germline lookup yields CDR1 SGHTA and CDR2 FQGTGA. J gave up 4 bases and V 4 bases, and 6 bases lay outside the gene matches. The length of the CDR3 is 16 residues. In nucleotides, the CDR3 is TGTGCCAGCAGCTCGTTGACTAGCGGGGCATACAATGAGCAGTTCTTC. This gives the protein CASSSLTSGAYNEQFF.

The chain couples TRBV12-3 or TRBV12-4 to TRBJ2-5; tentatively, D is TRBD1 (6 bases). V gave up 6 bases and J gave up 11 bases, with 25 bases separating them. The CDR3 runs 15 residues. CDR3 coding DNA: TGTGCCAGCAGGGAGAGTGGGGGCACCTACAATGAGCAGTACTTC. This translates into CASRESGGTYNEQYF.

Concerning this clonotype itself: Relative to the germline gene, one junction end is altered; a read error may explain this. This chain connects TRBV27 to TRBJ1-5; TRBD1 is a possible D gene (6 bases). Germline CDR1 is MNHEY and CDR2 is SMNVEV (reference sequence). This CDR3 is 13 amino acids long. CDR3: CASSLGGNQPRHF. DNA of the CDR3: TGTGCCAGCAGTTTGGGGGGCAATCAGCCCCGGCATTTT.

The table lists this clonotype with many counts. The chain links TRBV29-1 to TRBJ2-6, with 7 positions matching TRBD1. Germline assignment: CDR1 SQVTM and CDR2 ANQGSEA. Trimming cost V 5 bases and J 13 bases; bases outside gene matches: 8. The CDR3 is made up of 12 amino acids. The chain's CDR3 is CSVPHRGKVLTF. CDR3 in DNA: TGCAGCGTTCCACACAGGGGAAAAGTCCTGACTTTC.